This TCR beta chain was recovered during a study of T cells in Graves' hyperthyroidism and ophthalmopathy. The CDR3 length is 16 residues. From germline, CDR1 is SGDLS and CDR2 YYNGEE. Germline trimming cut 3 bases from V and 1 base from J; bases unmatched to any gene: 5. What was amplified from RNA transcripts were TCR beta CDR3 regions. Primed by the HTBI set, a first-round RT-PCR was run on the TCR CDR3. TCRdb re-called the multiplex PCR reads through MiXCR, storing one row per CDR3 protein. The sample lists nearly 250,000 distinct CDR3 sequences, 15% to 20% occurring once. Study results and caveats: The model foresaw ophthalmopathy a median approximately 6.3 months prior to onset.

This clonotype showed up many times. The target antigen is unknown. Specimen: blood. V is TRBV9 and J is TRBJ1-1, with 11 bases that match TRBD1. This TCR came from a woman younger than 30 with Graves' ophthalmopathy. DNA of the CDR3: TGTGCCAGCAGCGCCGGGACAGGGGGTGAGAACACTGAAGCTTTCTTT. Translation gives CASSAGTGGENTEAFF.